The rows below give T cell receptor beta chains drawn from one sample of a study of cytomegalovirus exposure and HLA in healthy donors. Produced via immunoSEQ multiplex PCR; TCRdb's table is partial and in-frame only. The sample contains 150,000 to 200,000 clones, roughly 80% of which appear only once. Source material: PBMCs. These receptors were obtained from a man aged 30-40 years in good health and CMV-seropositive. Both conserved end residues are part of each CDR3. Fields, in order: clone size, D gene, V gene, J gene, CDR3 protein, CDR3 DNA. A D gene is named only where the DNA matches it firmly. Clone size appears in some rows only: once, few, many, or a class for an expanded clone.

NA,TRBD2,TRBV7-2,TRBJ2-2,CASSLAGGAGGELFF,TGTGCCAGCAGCTTAGCCGGGGGGGCCGGCGGGGAGCTGTTTTTT
NA,TRBD2,TRBV9,TRBJ2-1,CASSPGLVEEQFF,TGTGCCAGCAGCCCCGGACTAGTAGAAGAGCAGTTCTTC
NA,TRBD2,TRBV5-4,TRBJ2-7,CASSLSAGVSYEQYF,TGTGCCAGCAGCTTGTCAGCGGGAGTGTCCTACGAGCAGTACTTC
NA,TRBD1,TRBV9,TRBJ2-5,CASSRDRGQETQYF,TGTGCCAGCAGCCGGGACAGGGGCCAAGAGACCCAGTACTTC
NA,NA,TRBV5-1,TRBJ2-7,CASSPGQNHEQYF,TGCGCCAGCAGCCCCGGACAGAACCACGAGCAGTACTTC
NA,NA,TRBV7-9,TRBJ2-1,CASTSSDRGVNEQFF,TGTGCCAGCACCAGCAGCGACCGCGGGGTCAATGAGCAGTTCTTC
NA,TRBD1,TRBV4-1,TRBJ1-5,CASSQDRESNQPQHF,TGCGCCAGCAGCCAGGACAGGGAGAGCAATCAGCCCCAGCATTTT
NA,TRBD1,TRBV4-3,TRBJ1-1,CASSQGRDRTRSNTEAFF,TGCGCCAGCAGCCAAGGTCGGGACAGGACTAGATCCAACACTGAAGCTTTCTTT
NA,NA,TRBV30,TRBJ2-1,CAWSGAGGNEQFF,TGTGCCTGGAGTGGGGCTGGAGGGAATGAGCAGTTCTTC
NA,TRBD2,TRBV28,TRBJ2-5,CASSFLAGGSKFGETQYF,TGTGCCAGCAGTTTCCTAGCGGGAGGGTCTAAATTTGGAGAGACCCAGTACTTC
NA,TRBD1,TRBV7-8,TRBJ2-1,CASSLEGQMEFF,TGTGCCAGCAGCTTAGAGGGACAGATGGAGTTCTTC
once,TRBD2,TRBV27,TRBJ2-1,CASSSGLAGLYNEQFF,TGTGCCAGCAGTTCCGGACTAGCGGGATTATACAATGAGCAGTTCTTC
NA,TRBD2,TRBV19,TRBJ2-1,CASSMRGLAGYNEQFF,TGTGCCAGTAGTATGCGGGGACTAGCGGGCTACAATGAGCAGTTCTTC
NA,TRBD2,TRBV10-1,TRBJ2-1,CASSESKAGRGNEQFF,TGCGCCAGCAGTGAGTCCAAAGCGGGGAGAGGTAATGAGCAGTTCTTC
NA,TRBD1,TRBV2,TRBJ2-2,CASNSGGPNTGELFF,TGTGCCAGCAACTCAGGGGGCCCGAACACCGGGGAGCTGTTTTTT
NA,NA,TRBV18,TRBJ2-6,CASSPPAGGRPGANVLTF,TGTGCCAGCTCACCACCGGCAGGAGGGCGGCCTGGGGCCAACGTCCTGACTTTC
NA,TRBD2,TRBV28,TRBJ2-5,CASSRREGPNETQYF,TGTGCCAGCAGCAGGCGGGAGGGCCCCAATGAGACCCAGTACTTC
NA,NA,TRBV27,TRBJ2-7,CASSLGYEQYF,TGTGCCAGCAGCCTCGGTTACGAGCAGTACTTC
NA,NA,TRBV5-1,TRBJ2-2,CASSLPTASGELFF,TGCGCCAGCAGCTTGCCTACAGCCTCCGGGGAGCTGTTTTTT
NA,TRBD2,TRBV13,TRBJ2-5,CASSWTSGSDGETQYF,TGTGCCAGCAGCTGGACTAGCGGGAGTGACGGTGAGACCCAGTACTTC
NA,NA,TRBV25-1,TRBJ1-3,CASSRYSGNTIYF,TGTGCCAGCAGTCGGTACTCTGGAAACACCATATATTTT
NA,TRBD1,TRBV5-5,TRBJ1-5,CASSRDRGSNQPQHF,TGTGCCAGCAGCCGGGACAGGGGTAGCAATCAGCCCCAGCATTTT
NA,NA,TRBV4-3,TRBJ1-6,CASSEGTTVNSPLHF,TGCGCCAGCAGCGAAGGAACGACAGTTAATTCACCCCTCCACTTT
NA,TRBD1,TRBV6-6,TRBJ1-2,CASSYRGQGNYGYTF,TGTGCCAGCAGTTACCGAGGACAGGGTAACTATGGCTACACCTTC
NA,NA,TRBV28,TRBJ1-1,CASRTGSGTEAFF,TGTGCCAGCAGGACAGGCTCGGGCACTGAAGCTTTCTTT
once,NA,TRBV13,TRBJ1-4,CASSLKQGGEKLFF,TGTGCCAGCAGCTTAAAACAGGGCGGTGAAAAACTGTTTTTT
NA,TRBD1,TRBV7-9,TRBJ1-2,CASSKQGHYGYTF,TGTGCCAGCAGCAAACAGGGGCACTATGGCTACACCTTC
NA,NA,TRBV28,TRBJ1-1,CASSDQGRTEAFF,TGTGCCAGCAGTGATCAGGGTAGGACTGAAGCTTTCTTT
NA,NA,TRBV7-2,TRBJ2-1,CASSRGGLNEQFF,TGTGCCAGCAGCAGGGGGGGGCTCAATGAGCAGTTCTTC
NA,TRBD2,TRBV10-3,TRBJ2-1,CAIIGGSSYNEQFF,TGTGCCATCATAGGCGGGAGCTCCTACAATGAGCAGTTCTTC
NA,NA,TRBV6-1,TRBJ1-1,CASPLASNTEAFF,TGTGCCAGCCCACTAGCCTCTAACACTGAAGCTTTCTTT
NA,TRBD1,TRBV27,TRBJ1-1,CASHDAGGFATEAFF,TGTGCCAGCCACGACGCAGGGGGCTTTGCGACTGAAGCTTTCTTT
NA,NA,TRBV7-8,TRBJ1-1,CASSPGSRVGNTEAFF,TGTGCCAGCAGCCCAGGAAGCAGGGTAGGAAACACTGAAGCTTTCTTT
once,TRBD2,TRBV6-5,TRBJ2-5,CASSLETGGLRTQYF,TGTGCCAGCAGTCTGGAAACGGGGGGGCTAAGGACCCAGTACTTC
NA,NA,TRBV7-3,TRBJ2-7,CASSLTRSHEQYF,TGTGCCAGCAGCTTAACCCGGTCCCACGAGCAGTACTTC
NA,NA,TRBV5-1,TRBJ2-5,CASSPTGGGETQYF,TGCGCCAGCAGCCCAACAGGGGGGGGAGAGACCCAGTACTTC